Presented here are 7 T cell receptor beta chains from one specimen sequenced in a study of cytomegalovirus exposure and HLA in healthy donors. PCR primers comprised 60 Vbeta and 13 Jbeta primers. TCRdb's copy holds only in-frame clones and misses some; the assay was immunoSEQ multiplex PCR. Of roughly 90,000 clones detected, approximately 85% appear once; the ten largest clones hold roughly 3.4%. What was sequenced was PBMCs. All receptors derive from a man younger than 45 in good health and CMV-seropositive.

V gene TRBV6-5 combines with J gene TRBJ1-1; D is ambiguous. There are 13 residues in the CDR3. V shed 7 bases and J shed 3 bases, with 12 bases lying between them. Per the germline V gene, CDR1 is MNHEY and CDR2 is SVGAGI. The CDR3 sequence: CASTDWPDTEAFF. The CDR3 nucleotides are TGTGCCAGCACGGACTGGCCCGACACTGAAGCTTTCTTT.

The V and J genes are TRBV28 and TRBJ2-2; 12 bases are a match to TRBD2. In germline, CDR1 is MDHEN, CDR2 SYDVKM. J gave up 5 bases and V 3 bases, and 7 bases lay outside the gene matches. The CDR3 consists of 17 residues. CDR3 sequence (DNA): TGTGCCAGCAGTTTCCGACTAGCGGGAGTGCGAACCGGGGAGCTGTTTTTT. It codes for CASSFRLAGVRTGELFF.

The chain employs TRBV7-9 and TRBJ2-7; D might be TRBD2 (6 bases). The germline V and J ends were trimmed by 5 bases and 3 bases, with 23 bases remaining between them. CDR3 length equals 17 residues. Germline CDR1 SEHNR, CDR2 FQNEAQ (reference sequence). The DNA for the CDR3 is TGTGCCAGCAGCCCAGGGTTTGGTAGCGGATTCATCTACGAGCAGTACTTC. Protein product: CASSPGFGSGFIYEQYF.

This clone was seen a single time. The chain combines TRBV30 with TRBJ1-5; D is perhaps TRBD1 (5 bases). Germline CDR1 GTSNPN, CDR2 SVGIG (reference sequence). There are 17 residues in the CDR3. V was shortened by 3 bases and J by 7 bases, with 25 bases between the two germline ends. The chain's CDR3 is CAWRGSEGTPFAQPQHF. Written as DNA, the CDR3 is TGTGCCTGGAGGGGGAGCGAGGGGACTCCTTTCGCCCAGCCCCAGCATTTT.

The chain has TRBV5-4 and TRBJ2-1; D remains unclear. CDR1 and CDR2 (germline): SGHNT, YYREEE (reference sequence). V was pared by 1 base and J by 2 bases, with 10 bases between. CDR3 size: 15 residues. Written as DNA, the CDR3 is TGTGCCAGCAGCTTGTCTGGCTCCACCTACAATGAGCAGTTCTTC. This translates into CASSLSGSTYNEQFF.

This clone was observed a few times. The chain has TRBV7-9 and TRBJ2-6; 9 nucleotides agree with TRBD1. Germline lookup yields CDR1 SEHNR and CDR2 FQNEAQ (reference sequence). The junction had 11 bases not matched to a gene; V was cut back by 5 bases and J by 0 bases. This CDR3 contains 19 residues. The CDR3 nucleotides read TGTGCCAGCAGCCAACCCCGGACAGGGGAGAGCTCTGGGGCCAACGTCCTGACTTTC. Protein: CASSQPRTGESSGANVLTF.

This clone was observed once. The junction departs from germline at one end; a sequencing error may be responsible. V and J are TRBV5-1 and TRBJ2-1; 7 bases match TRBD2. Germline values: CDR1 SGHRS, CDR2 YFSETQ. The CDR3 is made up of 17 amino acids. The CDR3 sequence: CASTLEPVAGANNEQFF. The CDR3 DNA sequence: TGCGCCAGCACCTTGGAGCCGGTGGCGGGAGCGAACAATGAGCAGTTCTTC.